Below, 2 T cell receptor beta chains from the same sample are listed, as sequenced in a study of blood T cell repertoires in COVID-19. The protocol was immunoSEQ multiplex PCR, while the TCRdb copy is restricted to in-frame clones and leaves out a portion. The sample lists over 100,000 clones; approximately 88% were seen once. The material sequenced was peripheral blood. These receptors were obtained from a woman aged 70 to 79 with acute or convalescent COVID-19.

This clone was counted a single time. The gene calls are TRBV19 and TRBJ2-6, with 8 bases lining up with TRBD1. The CDR3 runs to 17 residues. The V and J ends lost 7 bases and 2 bases, in that order; junction bases with no gene match: 10. Germline values: CDR1 LNHDA, CDR2 SQIVND (reference sequence). The CDR3 sequence: CASTNPPGGAGANVLTF. The CDR3 nucleotides are TGTGCCAGTACCAATCCCCCAGGGGGCGCTGGGGCCAACGTCCTGACTTTC.

The chain employs TRBV19 and TRBJ2-1; 8 bases map to TRBD2. From germline, CDR1 is LNHDA and CDR2 SQIVND (reference sequence). This CDR3 contains 18 residues. J was trimmed by 1 base and V by 5 bases; bases with no gene match: 13. The CDR3 spells CASSSQPPGLGSYNEQFF. The CDR3 DNA reads as TGTGCCAGTAGTTCCCAGCCACCGGGACTAGGTTCCTACAATGAGCAGTTCTTC. The full variable domain, its missing parts supplied by reference TRBV19 and TRBJ2-1, is DGGITQSPKYLFRKEGQNVTLSCEQNLNHDAMYWYRQDPGQGLRLIYYSQIVNDFQKGDIAEGYSVSREKKESFPLTVTSAQKNPTAFYLCASSSQPPGLGSYNEQFFGPGTRLTVL.